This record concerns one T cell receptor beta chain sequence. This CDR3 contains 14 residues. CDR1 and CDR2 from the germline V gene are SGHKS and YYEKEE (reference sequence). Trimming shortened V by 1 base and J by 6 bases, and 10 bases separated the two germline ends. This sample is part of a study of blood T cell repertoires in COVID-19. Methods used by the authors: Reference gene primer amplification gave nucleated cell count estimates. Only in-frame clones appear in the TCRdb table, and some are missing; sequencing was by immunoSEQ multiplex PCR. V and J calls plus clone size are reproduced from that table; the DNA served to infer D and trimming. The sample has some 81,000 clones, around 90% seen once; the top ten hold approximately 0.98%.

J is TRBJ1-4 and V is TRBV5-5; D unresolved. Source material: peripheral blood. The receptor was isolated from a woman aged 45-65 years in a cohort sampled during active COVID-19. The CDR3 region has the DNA TGTGCCAGCAGCTTGTCGGGAGAGGATGAAAAACTGTTTTTT. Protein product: CASSLSGEDEKLFF. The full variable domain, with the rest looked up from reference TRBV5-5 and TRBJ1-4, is DAGVTQSPTHLIKTRGQQVTLRCSPISGHKSVSWYQQVLGQGPQFIFQYYEKEERGRGNFPDRFSARQFPNYSSELNVNALLLGDSALYLCASSLSGEDEKLFFGSGTQLSVL.